These 25 T cell receptor beta chains share one sample of origin, sequenced in a study of response to subunit inactivated influenza vaccine. MiXCR was run by TCRdb on the RT-PCR reads, yielding one entry per CDR3 protein. Of fewer than 600,000 distinct CDR3 sequences listed, less than 7.5% are singletons. The sample here was PBMCs from blood, taken around 25 months after vaccination. All receptors come from a man aged 50 to 75 who received an inactivated influenza vaccine.

This clonotype appeared many times. The DNA of the CDR3 is TGTGCCAGCAGTTCGACACCCTACAATGAGCAGTTCTTC. The encoded protein is CASSSTPYNEQFF. The chain employs TRBV6-6 and TRBJ2-1; D is ambiguous. The CDR3 runs to 13 residues. CDR1 is MNHNY, CDR2 SVGAGI, per germline (reference sequence). The V gene lost 4 bases and the J gene lost 2 bases, with 6 bases spanning the gap.

There are many counts of this clonotype. The rearrangement uses TRBV7-9 and TRBJ1-2; TRBD1 might be the D (5 bases). The CDR3 runs 13 residues. V lost 2 bases and J lost 6, with 10 bases in between. Germline V gene sequence: CDR1 SEHNR, CDR2 FQNEAQ (reference sequence). The CDR3 sequence: CASSLMGRHGYTF. CDR3 nucleotide sequence: TGTGCCAGCAGCTTAATGGGGCGACATGGCTACACCTTC.

In its sample, this clonotype was seen a few times. The chain recombines TRBV9 with TRBJ2-1; 7 positions agree with TRBD2. In germline, CDR1 is SGDLS, CDR2 YYNGEE. The CDR3 is made up of 12 amino acids. V gave up 4 bases and J gave up 6 bases; unmatched junction bases: 1. CDR3 sequence reads: CASSSSGNEQFF. The CDR3 DNA reads TGTGCCAGCAGCTCTAGCGGCAATGAGCAGTTCTTC.

The sample holds many counts of this clonotype. The genes are TRBV4-1 and TRBJ2-1; 8 nucleotides match TRBD2. V dropped 1 base and J dropped 7; count of bases not matched to a gene: 9. CDR1 is MGHRA and CDR2 is YSYEKL in the germline V gene. CDR3 length equals 16 residues. This chain's CDR3 is CASSQAGGPIRNEQFF. The CDR3 bases are TGCGCCAGCAGCCAAGCGGGAGGGCCTATTAGAAATGAGCAGTTCTTC.

This clonotype showed up just a few times. J is TRBJ1-6 and V is TRBV20-1; D call uncertain. Trimming pared 3 bases from V and 0 bases from J, leaving 15 bases between. This CDR3 is 17 amino acids long. The germline V gene encodes CDR1 DFQATT and CDR2 SNEGSKA (reference sequence). As DNA, the CDR3 is TGCAGTGCTAGTGGGGTATTTTTGAGCTCCTATAATTCACCCCTCCACTTT. Translation gives CSASGVFLSSYNSPLHF.

The genes are TRBV9 and TRBJ2-3; D not resolved. With 0 bases removed from V and 1 base from J, the gap between germline ends came to 6 bases. The length of the CDR3 is 14 residues. CDR1 is SGDLS and CDR2 is YYNGEE in the germline V gene. The CDR3 spells CASSVGTGTDTQYF. The DNA for the CDR3 is TGTGCCAGCAGCGTAGGAACAGGCACAGATACGCAGTATTTT.

This clonotype occurred many times. The J gene is TRBJ2-1, the V gene TRBV28; D possibly corresponds to TRBD1 (6 bases). Trimming removed 6 bases at V and 10 bases at J, with 13 bases between. Germline values: CDR1 MDHEN, CDR2 SYDVKM. CDR3 length equals 12 residues. The CDR3 protein is CASRVRDTEQFF. CDR3 DNA sequence: TGTGCCAGCAGAGTCCGGGACACCGAGCAGTTCTTC.

At least ten counts were recorded for this clonotype. CDR3 DNA sequence: TGCAGTGCTAGAGAAGAGGGGACGACGACCTACAATGAGCAGTTCTTC. This gives the protein CSAREEGTTTYNEQFF. The chain employs TRBV20-1 and TRBJ2-1; possibly TRBD1 or TRBD2 for D (5 bases each). Trimming stripped 0 bases from V and 2 bases from J, with 14 bases between. From germline, CDR1 is DFQATT and CDR2 SNEGSKA (reference sequence). This CDR3 region has 16 residues.

CDR3 protein: CAISPTGGEKLFF. CDR3 DNA sequence: TGTGCCATCAGCCCTACGGGTGGTGAAAAACTGTTTTTT. The J gene is TRBJ1-4, the V gene TRBV10-3; no firm D call. In germline, CDR1 is ENHRY, CDR2 SYGVKD. The germline V and J ends were trimmed by 6 bases and 7 bases, with 12 bases remaining between them. This CDR3 comprises 13 residues.

In its sample, this clonotype was seen a few times. This chain uses TRBV5-5 with TRBJ2-6; D gene uncertain. Germline V gene data show CDR1 as SGHKS and CDR2 as YYEKEE (reference sequence). The CDR3 spans 16 residues. V gave up 0 bases and J gave up 0 bases, with 7 bases separating them. The CDR3 DNA reads TGTGCCAGCAGCTTGGATGGCAACTCTGGGGCCAACGTCCTGACTTTC. Translation: CASSLDGNSGANVLTF. The full variable domain, in which reference TRBV5-5 and TRBJ2-6 provide the parts outside the CDR3, is DAGVTQSPTHLIKTRGQQVTLRCSPISGHKSVSWYQQVLGQGPQFIFQYYEKEERGRGNFPDRFSARQFPNYSSELNVNALLLGDSALYLCASSLDGNSGANVLTFGAGSRLTVL.

The gene calls are TRBV18 and TRBJ2-5, with D perhaps matching TRBD1 (6 bases). V dropped 1 base and J dropped 5 bases, with 11 bases sitting between them. The CDR3 totals 14 residues. Germline CDR1 and CDR2: KGHSH and LQKENI. The CDR3 reads CASSPRAGVETQYF. DNA of the CDR3: TGTGCCAGCTCACCACGAGCAGGGGTGGAGACCCAGTACTTC.

This clonotype was observed many times. The rearrangement uses TRBV12-3 or TRBV12-4 and TRBJ2-3; D not certain. V was clipped by 2 bases and J by 2 bases, with 11 bases between them. CDR3 size: 15 residues. In nucleotides, the CDR3 is TGTGCCAGCAGTTTATCGGCCGGGTACACAGATACGCAGTATTTT. It codes for CASSLSAGYTDTQYF.

The table lists this clonotype with many counts. The chain carries TRBV27 and TRBJ2-7; TRBD1 is a possible D gene (6 bases). CDR3 size: 12 residues. Germline CDR1 is MNHEY and CDR2 is SMNVEV (reference sequence). Trimming left V 6 bases short and J 4 bases short, with 10 bases between. CDR3 amino acids: CASSRTGYEQYF. CDR3 sequence (DNA): TGTGCCAGCAGCCGCACAGGGTACGAGCAGTACTTC.

In its sample, this clonotype was seen many times. Written as DNA, the CDR3 is TGTGCCAGCAGCCCCCTCCAAGGCTTGCGGGGCGAGAATACGCAGTATTTT. The encoded protein is CASSPLQGLRGENTQYF. The chain uses TRBV14 and TRBJ2-3, with TRBD2 as a possible D gene (6 bases). From germline, CDR1 is SGHDN and CDR2 FVKESK. Trimming removed 4 bases from V and 7 bases from J, with 24 bases in between. The CDR3 length is 17 residues.

This clonotype was seen a handful of times. The chain recombines TRBV6-2 or TRBV6-3 with TRBJ2-5; D remains unclear. V was clipped by 3 bases and J by 2 bases, with 7 bases between them. The CDR3 sequence is 13 residues long. Per germline, CDR1 MNHEY and CDR2 SVGEGT. CDR3 sequence (DNA): TGTGCCAGCAGTTATGCTCTGCAAGAGACCCAGTACTTC. Its translation: CASSYALQETQYF.

This clonotype has more than one count but fewer than ten. The chain couples TRBV7-6 to TRBJ2-1, with 12 nucleotides matching TRBD2. CDR1 and CDR2 (germline): SGHVS, FNYEAQ. Trimming cost V 5 bases and J 8 bases; bases outside gene matches: 7. The CDR3 extends over 15 amino acids. The CDR3 here is CASSQTSGSIDEQFF. The DNA of the CDR3 is TGTGCCAGCAGCCAGACTAGCGGGAGCATCGATGAGCAGTTCTTC.

V usage is TRBV7-9 and J usage is TRBJ1-2; maybe TRBD1 (5 bases). The germline gives CDR1 SEHNR, CDR2 FQNEAQ (reference sequence). The CDR3 sequence is 13 residues long. The V gene lost 5 bases and the J gene lost 4 bases, with 11 bases spanning the gap. This CDR3 reads CASSIDSFYGYTF. CDR3 nucleotides: TGTGCCAGCAGCATAGACAGCTTCTATGGCTACACCTTC.

The genes are TRBV30 and TRBJ2-7; 8 bases align to TRBD2. This CDR3 region has 15 residues. Trimming took 5 bases from V and 0 from J; bases not matched to a gene: 9. The germline V gene encodes CDR1 GTSNPN and CDR2 SVGIG (reference sequence). The CDR3 DNA follows: TGTGCCTGGGGAGTGGGGACTAGTAGCTCCTACGAGCAGTACTTC. Protein: CAWGVGTSSSYEQYF.

The rearrangement links TRBV12-3 or TRBV12-4 to TRBJ2-4; D gene uncertain. Trimming pared 2 bases from V and 0 bases from J, leaving 11 bases between. The CDR3 has 16 amino acids. The chain's CDR3 is CASSLFDLIAKNIQYF. In DNA, the CDR3 is TGTGCCAGCAGTTTATTCGACCTAATAGCCAAAAACATTCAGTACTTC.

In this sample, this clonotype turned up many times. This chain links TRBV29-1 with TRBJ2-7; D possibly corresponds to TRBD1 (5 bases). Trimming took 5 bases from V and 1 from J, leaving 9 bases between them. This CDR3 spans 12 amino acids. Looked up from germline, CDR1 is SQVTM and CDR2 is ANQGSEA. CDR3 DNA: TGCAGCGTTTTTACAGGATCCTACGAGCAGTACTTC. Protein product: CSVFTGSYEQYF.

This clonotype was detected a few times. The V and J genes are TRBV10-3 and TRBJ2-3, with 9 bases lining up with TRBD2. CDR3 length: 13 residues. The V and J ends lost 10 bases and 1 base, in that order; junction bases with no gene match: 3. Germline CDR1 reads ENHRY; CDR2 reads SYGVKD. The CDR3 loop reads CATRTSGTDTQYF. The CDR3 DNA reads as TGTGCCACTCGGACTAGCGGCACAGATACGCAGTATTTT.

This clonotype was observed a handful of times. Written as DNA, the CDR3 is TGTGCCAGCAGCAAACGTCGGACAGGGGTCAATCAGCCCCAGCATTTT. This sequence encodes CASSKRRTGVNQPQHF. V gene TRBV21-1 combines with J gene TRBJ1-5; the table's D call of TRBD1 was not tested on the DNA. TRBV21-1 is reported as a pseudogene. The CDR3 covers 16 residues.

The chain combines TRBV5-1 with TRBJ1-1; D remains ambiguous. The V gene's germline CDR1 is SGHRS and CDR2 YFSETQ. The CDR3 length is 17 residues. V lost 6 bases, J lost 4 bases, and 25 bases lay in between. For the CDR3, the DNA is TGCGCCAGCACCCCGGGAGGAACCGGTCTTCGAAGCACTGAAGCTTTCTTT. Its translation: CASTPGGTGLRSTEAFF.

This clonotype was seen a handful of times. This chain links TRBV6-5 with TRBJ1-1, with no clear D. Germline loops: CDR1 MNHEY, CDR2 SVGAGI. This CDR3 comprises 14 residues. V was pared by 0 bases and J by 0 bases, with 5 bases between. The CDR3 loop is CASSYSGVNTEAFF. For the CDR3, the DNA is TGTGCCAGCAGTTACTCTGGCGTGAACACTGAAGCTTTCTTT.

Only a few counts were recorded for this clonotype. The rearrangement uses TRBV20-1 and TRBJ2-7, with a weak D call TRBD2 (6 bases). The ends were cut back, 3 bases at V and 0 bases at J, with 6 bases in the middle. CDR3 length: 12 residues. Germline V lookup: CDR1 DFQATT, CDR2 SNEGSKA (reference sequence). The CDR3 sequence is CSARDYSYEQYF. CDR3 nucleotides: TGCAGTGCTAGGGACTACTCCTACGAGCAGTACTTC.